This T cell receptor (beta chain) was captured in a study of CD8 T cells in ankylosing spondylitis. CDR1 and CDR2 from the germline V gene are KGHSH and LQKENI. Unmatched junction bases numbered 7, after V lost 2 bases and J lost 8 bases. This CDR3 is built from 14 residues. From the 5' RACE reads, TCRdb called clonotypes with MiXCR, one entry per CDR3 protein. This table has fewer than 350,000 distinct CDR3 sequences, around 10% appearing once. In its sample, this clonotype was seen a few times. This chain uses TRBV18 with TRBJ1-2; 8 nucleotides align to TRBD1. The sample comprised blood, either unsorted or a sorted T cell fraction (not recorded which). The origin of this receptor is a female donor with ankylosing spondylitis or in good health (not recorded which). The CDR3 reads CASSPADRAMGYTF. CDR3 in DNA: TGTGCCAGCTCACCAGCGGACAGGGCGATGGGCTACACCTTC.